This T cell receptor beta chain was observed in a study of cytomegalovirus exposure and HLA in healthy donors. Study conclusions and caveats: In the 130 or so validation repertoires, a later analysis found that first-cohort TCR clusters tended to co-occur. In vitro experiments confirmed that a few CMV-associated chains were specific for CMV antigens. Rarity characterized most TCR sequences, yet some public TCRs appeared in many donors.

The trim removed 4 bases at V and 0 bases at J, leaving 9 bases unmatched. The germline CDR1 and CDR2 sequences are MRHNA and SNTAGT. The CDR3 loop spans 18 amino acids. Only in-frame clones appear in the TCRdb table, and some are missing; sequencing was by immunoSEQ multiplex PCR. The table has roughly 56,000 clones, roughly 94% seen once; the top ten hold 2% to 2.5%. The donors were part of the roughly 130-subject validation cohort, which stood apart from the 666-subject first cohort. A remark on this clone: The target antigen is unknown.

The rearrangement links TRBV6-4 to TRBJ2-6, with TRBD2 matching 7 bases. Sequenced: PBMCs. The receptor comes from a man younger than 35 in good health and CMV-seronegative. DNA of the CDR3: TGTGCCAGCAGTGCTTCTAGCGGAACTCCCTCTGGGGCCAACGTCCTGACTTTC. This sequence encodes CASSASSGTPSGANVLTF.